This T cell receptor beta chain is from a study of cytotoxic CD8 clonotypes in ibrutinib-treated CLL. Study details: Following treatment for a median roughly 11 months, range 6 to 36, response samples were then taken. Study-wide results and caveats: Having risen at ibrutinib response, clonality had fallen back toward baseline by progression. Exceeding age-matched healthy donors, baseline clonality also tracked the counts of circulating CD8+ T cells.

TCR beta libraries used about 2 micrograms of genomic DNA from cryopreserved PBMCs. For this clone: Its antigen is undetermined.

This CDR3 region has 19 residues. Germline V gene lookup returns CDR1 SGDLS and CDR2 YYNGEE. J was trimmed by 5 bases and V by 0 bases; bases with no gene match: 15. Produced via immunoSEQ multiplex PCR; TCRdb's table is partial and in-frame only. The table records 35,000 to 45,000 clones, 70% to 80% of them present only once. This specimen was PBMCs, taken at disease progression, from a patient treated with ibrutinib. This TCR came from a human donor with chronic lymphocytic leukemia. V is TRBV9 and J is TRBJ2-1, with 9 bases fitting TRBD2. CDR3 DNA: TGTGCCAGCAGCGTAGTTAGCGGGGGTCCTCTTTTTAGGGACAATGAGCAGTTCTTC. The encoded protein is CASSVVSGGPLFRDNEQFF.